A selection of T cell receptor beta chains follows, all from one sample in a study of vaccination and CD4 T cells after COVID-19. MiXCR was run by TCRdb on the PCR reads, yielding one entry per CDR3 protein. The table records more than 9,500 distinct CDR3 sequences, roughly half of them present only once. The antigens of these receptors remain unknown. Source: cultured CD4+ T cells from blood, taken after SARS-CoV-2 vaccination. All receptors come from a human donor with COVID-19. Both conserved end residues are trimmed from each CDR3. Fields, in order: V gene, CDR3 length, CDR3 protein.

v_call: TRBV6-1
cdr3_length: 10
cdr3_aa: ASSAKNYEQY

v_call: TRBV28
cdr3_length: 12
cdr3_aa: ASSLQGSQETQY

v_call: TRBV7-9
cdr3_length: 12
cdr3_aa: ASSLDLQGNTIY

v_call: TRBV20-1
cdr3_length: 10
cdr3_aa: SARESTGRAF

v_call: TRBV7-9
cdr3_length: 13
cdr3_aa: ASSSRSANTGELF

v_call: TRBV20-1
cdr3_length: 8
cdr3_aa: SAKDKAQY

v_call: TRBV6-1
cdr3_length: 12
cdr3_aa: ASSTGTGKQPQH

v_call: TRBV4-1
cdr3_length: 13
cdr3_aa: ASSLQYASYNEQF

v_call: TRBV18
cdr3_length: 11
cdr3_aa: ASSTTGDTEAF

v_call: TRBV25-1
cdr3_length: 12
cdr3_aa: ASSESVRLSPLH

v_call: TRBV19
cdr3_length: 12
cdr3_aa: ASSMPQNGQPQH

v_call: TRBV6-5
cdr3_length: 11
cdr3_aa: ASSYSPGQPQH

v_call: TRBV20-1
cdr3_length: 11
cdr3_aa: SAGQRLQETQY

v_call: TRBV4-3
cdr3_length: 11
cdr3_aa: ASSQAGTDTQY

v_call: TRBV20-1
cdr3_length: 12
cdr3_aa: SASSGTGTAEQY

v_call: TRBV20-1
cdr3_length: 10
cdr3_aa: SVRASQETQY